The 7 T cell receptor beta chains in this list originate from one sample, sequenced in a study of cytomegalovirus exposure and HLA in healthy donors. Primers: 60 Vbeta forward and 13 Jbeta reverse. Profiled with immunoSEQ multiplex PCR; TCRdb holds only in-frame clones, not every one. The sample holds roughly 150,000 clones, roughly 80% seen once. Sequenced sample: PBMCs. All receptors derive from a man aged 18-30 years in good health and CMV-seropositive.

The chain carries TRBV4-3 and TRBJ2-2; TRBD2 agrees at 8 bases. V shed 1 base, J shed 5 bases, and the junction held 6 bases outside the gene matches. The CDR3 contains 16 residues. The germline gives CDR1 LGHNA, CDR2 YSLEER. CDR3 in amino acids: CASSQGGAGVTGELFF. The CDR3 nucleotides read TGCGCCAGCAGCCAAGGCGGAGCGGGAGTTACCGGGGAGCTGTTTTTT.

The V call is TRBV7-2, the J call TRBJ2-7, with 9 bases matching TRBD1. Losses at the gene ends were 2 bases for V and 1 base for J; bases not matched to a gene: 6. Germline V gene sequence: CDR1 SGHTA, CDR2 FQGNSA. The CDR3 has 16 residues. The CDR3 DNA reads TGTGCCAGCAGCTTAAGGGGCGGGACAGGGTCCTACGAGCAGTACTTC. Residues: CASSLRGGTGSYEQYF. The variable domain in full, completed from reference TRBV7-2 and TRBJ2-7, reads GAGVSQSPSNKVTEKGKDVELRCDPISGHTALYWYRQSLGQGLEFLIYFQGNSAPDKSGLPSDRFSAERTGGSVSTLTIQRTQQEDSAVYLCASSLRGGTGSYEQYFGPGTRLTVT.

This clone was seen only a few times. The CDR3 nucleotides are TGTGCCAGCAGGCAGACAGGGAAAGCGTACGAGCAGTACTTC. It translates to CASRQTGKAYEQYF. The chain uses TRBV7-2 and TRBJ2-7, with TRBD1 matching over 7 bases. The CDR3 totals 14 residues. The germline V gene encodes CDR1 SGHTA and CDR2 FQGNSA. V trimming: 6 bases; J trimming: 4 bases; junction bases outside the gene matches: 9.

The chain combines TRBV5-1 with TRBJ2-5; 9 bases map to TRBD1. The CDR3 has 16 amino acids. V shed 1 base and J 5 bases; nucleotides not matched to a gene: 9. Per germline, CDR1 SGHRS and CDR2 YFSETQ. DNA for the CDR3: TGCGCCAGCAGCTTGTCGGGACAGGGTACAGGGGAGACCCAGTACTTC. Translating gives CASSLSGQGTGETQYF.

The chain couples TRBV5-5 to TRBJ2-7; 10 nucleotides align to TRBD1. The V gene end was trimmed by 5 bases and the J gene end by 7 bases; junction bases not matched to a gene: 6. CDR3 length: 13 residues. Germline assignment: CDR1 SGHKS and CDR2 YYEKEE (reference sequence). The CDR3 spells CASRFGTGEEQYF. As DNA, the CDR3 is TGTGCCAGCAGATTCGGGACAGGGGAAGAGCAGTACTTC.

V is TRBV7-2 and J is TRBJ1-1, with TRBD1 as a possible D gene (5 bases). V was trimmed by 5 bases and J by 4 bases, leaving 8 bases between them. Germline CDR1 is SGHTA and CDR2 is FQGNSA. This CDR3 has 12 residues. The CDR3 DNA reads TGTGCCAGCAGCCCAGGGATCACTGAAGCTTTCTTT. Its protein product is CASSPGITEAFF.

This clone was observed a single time. V is TRBV6-1 and J is TRBJ2-6; D call uncertain. This CDR3 region has 16 residues. Trimming removed 1 base at V and 2 bases at J, with 9 bases between. CDR1 is MNHNS and CDR2 is SASEGT in the germline V gene. This CDR3 reads CASSEVYSPGANVLTF. The CDR3 DNA reads as TGTGCCAGCAGTGAAGTGTACAGCCCTGGGGCCAACGTCCTGACTTTC.